This entry lists 11 T cell receptor beta chains sequenced from one sample in a study of T cell responses to AZD1222 COVID-19 vaccine. The assay was immunoSEQ multiplex PCR, and TCRdb's table has in-frame clones only and misses some. The data contain more than 85,000 clones, roughly nine tenths of them singletons. The sequencing used peripheral blood, collected on day 0 of AZD1222 vaccination. The receptors stem from an adult in good health.

The chain couples TRBV6-1 to TRBJ2-1; TRBD2 agrees at 14 bases. From germline, CDR1 is MNHNS and CDR2 SASEGT. The CDR3 sequence is 16 residues long. The V segment lost 4 bases and the J segment 5 bases; nucleotides outside the gene matches: 4. The CDR3 nucleotides read TGTGCCAGCAGTGCTAGGACTAGCGGGGGGAACAATGAGCAGTTCTTC. Its protein product is CASSARTSGGNNEQFF.

V is TRBV12-3 or TRBV12-4 and J is TRBJ2-5; D gene uncertain. The CDR3 contains 12 residues. The germline V and J ends were trimmed by 5 bases and 5 bases, with 9 bases remaining between them. DNA for the CDR3: TGTGCCAGCAGTGCCTTGCGTGAGACCCAGTACTTC. This codes for CASSALRETQYF.

V and J are TRBV2 and TRBJ1-6; 9 bases are a match to TRBD1. The junction had 12 bases not matched to a gene; V was cut back by 6 bases and J by 9 bases. Germline V lookup: CDR1 SNHLY, CDR2 FYNNEI. The CDR3 loop spans 16 amino acids. CDR3 in amino acids: CASRELEGQGPSPLHF. CDR3 DNA sequence: TGTGCCAGCAGGGAACTCGAGGGACAGGGTCCTTCACCCCTCCACTTT.

The V gene is TRBV10-1, the J gene TRBJ2-1, with D tentatively TRBD1 (5 bases). V lost 4 bases and J 2 bases, leaving 12 bases between the germline ends. Per germline, CDR1 WNHNN and CDR2 SYGVQD (reference sequence). The CDR3 length is 15 residues. CDR3: CASSGPAGPYNEQFF. The CDR3 DNA sequence: TGCGCCAGCAGTGGCCCCGCAGGGCCCTACAATGAGCAGTTCTTC.

The chain employs TRBV15 and TRBJ2-7, with 8 bases identical to TRBD1. The CDR3 is 14 residues long. The ends lost 6 bases at V and 2 bases at J; junction bases unmatched: 6. Germline V gene data show CDR1 as LNHNV and CDR2 as YYDKDF (reference sequence). The CDR3 DNA follows: TGTGCCACCAGTGCCGGGACAGGACCCTACGAGCAGTACTTC. Protein sequence: CATSAGTGPYEQYF.

The CDR3 is CASSHDSNTGELFF. The CDR3 nucleotides are TGTGCCAGCAGCCACGACAGTAACACCGGGGAGCTGTTTTTT. V gene TRBV11-2 combines with J gene TRBJ2-2; tentatively, D is TRBD1 (5 bases). Germline CDR1 reads SGHAT; CDR2 reads FQNNGV. The CDR3 is 14 amino acids. V was shortened by 5 bases and J by 2 bases, with 9 bases between the two germline ends.

The J gene is TRBJ2-3, the V gene TRBV28; D may match TRBD1 or TRBD2 (6 bases each). Germline CDR1 reads MDHEN; CDR2 reads SYDVKM. V lost 7 bases and J 4 bases, leaving 12 bases between the germline ends. The CDR3 has 13 amino acids. The CDR3 DNA reads as TGTGCCAGCATCGGGGGCTGGTCAGATACGCAGTATTTT. Residues: CASIGGWSDTQYF.

The chain links TRBV19 to TRBJ1-2, with TRBD1 as a possible D gene (5 bases). CDR1 and CDR2 (germline): LNHDA, SQIVND (reference sequence). The CDR3 extends over 13 amino acids. Trimming removed 8 bases at V and 2 bases at J, with 12 bases between. The CDR3 DNA follows: TGTGCCAGTTCTAATGACAGAAACTATGGCTACACCTTC. This encodes CASSNDRNYGYTF.

This rearrangement joins TRBV7-3 to TRBJ2-2, with D maybe TRBD1 (6 bases). The germline V and J ends were trimmed by 4 bases and 1 base, with 16 bases remaining between them. This CDR3 contains 17 residues. Germline values: CDR1 SGHTA, CDR2 FQGTGA. The DNA for the CDR3 is TGTGCCAGCAGCTCCCGGACAGCGAGACAGAACACCGGGGAGCTGTTTTTT. Protein product: CASSSRTARQNTGELFF.

V is TRBV5-1 and J is TRBJ1-3; D possibly corresponds to TRBD1 (6 bases). Germline V gene data show CDR1 as SGHRS and CDR2 as YFSETQ. The V end was cut by 2 bases, the J end by 0 bases, with 12 bases between. The CDR3 runs 16 residues. The CDR3, as DNA: TGCGCCAGCAGCTTTGGGGGCACCCCCTCTGGAAACACCATATATTTT. It encodes CASSFGGTPSGNTIYF. The full variable domain, its missing parts supplied by reference TRBV5-1 and TRBJ1-3, is KAGVTQTPRYLIKTRGQQVTLSCSPISGHRSVSWYQQTPGQGLQFLFEYFSETQRNKGNFPGRFSGRQFSNSRSEMNVSTLELGDSALYLCASSFGGTPSGNTIYFGEGSWLTVV.

V gene TRBV28 combines with J gene TRBJ1-4; 7 bases align to TRBD1. Per germline, CDR1 MDHEN and CDR2 SYDVKM. V trimming: 3 bases; J trimming: 11 bases; junction bases outside the gene matches: 6. The CDR3 loop spans 13 amino acids. The CDR3 bases are TGTGCCAGCAGTTTTGAGGGGGCAGCGAAACTGTTTTTT. It is translated as CASSFEGAAKLFF.